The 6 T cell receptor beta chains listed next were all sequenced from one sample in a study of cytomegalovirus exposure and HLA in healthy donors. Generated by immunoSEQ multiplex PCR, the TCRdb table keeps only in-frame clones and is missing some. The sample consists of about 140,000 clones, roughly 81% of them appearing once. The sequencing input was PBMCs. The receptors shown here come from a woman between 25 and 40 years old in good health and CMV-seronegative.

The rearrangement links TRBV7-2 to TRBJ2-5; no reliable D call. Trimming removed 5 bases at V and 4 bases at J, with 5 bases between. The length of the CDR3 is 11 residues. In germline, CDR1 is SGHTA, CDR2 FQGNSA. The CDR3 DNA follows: TGTGCCAGCAGCGCGCTAGAGACCCAGTACTTC. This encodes CASSALETQYF.

CDR3 amino acids: CASSFSGTGNEQFF. DNA for the CDR3: TGTGCCAGCAGTTTCTCCGGGACAGGGAATGAGCAGTTCTTC. This sequence joins TRBV27 and TRBJ2-1, with TRBD1 matching over 9 bases. Unmatched junction bases numbered 4, after V lost 3 bases and J lost 7 bases. The CDR3 length is 14 residues. Germline-derived CDR1 and CDR2 are MNHEY and SMNVEV (reference sequence).

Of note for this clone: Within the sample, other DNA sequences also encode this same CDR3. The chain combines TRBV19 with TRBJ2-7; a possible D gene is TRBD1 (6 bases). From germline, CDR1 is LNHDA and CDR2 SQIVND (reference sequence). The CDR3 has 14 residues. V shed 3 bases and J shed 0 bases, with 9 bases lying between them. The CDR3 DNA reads TGTGCCAGTAGTATCGGCAGGGGCTCCTACGAGCAGTACTTC. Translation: CASSIGRGSYEQYF.

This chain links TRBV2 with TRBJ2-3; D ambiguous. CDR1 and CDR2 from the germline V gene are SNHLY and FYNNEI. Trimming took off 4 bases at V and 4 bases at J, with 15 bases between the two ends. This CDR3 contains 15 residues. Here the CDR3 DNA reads TGTGCCAGCAGTGGATATAGTGCGACTCCAGATACGCAGTATTTT. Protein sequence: CASSGYSATPDTQYF.

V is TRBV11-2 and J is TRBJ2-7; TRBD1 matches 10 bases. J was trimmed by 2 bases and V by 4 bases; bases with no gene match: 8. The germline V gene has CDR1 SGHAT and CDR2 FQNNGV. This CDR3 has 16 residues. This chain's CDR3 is CASSSLGGQGTYEQYF. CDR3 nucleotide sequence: TGTGCCAGCAGCTCGCTAGGGGGACAGGGGACCTACGAGCAGTACTTC.

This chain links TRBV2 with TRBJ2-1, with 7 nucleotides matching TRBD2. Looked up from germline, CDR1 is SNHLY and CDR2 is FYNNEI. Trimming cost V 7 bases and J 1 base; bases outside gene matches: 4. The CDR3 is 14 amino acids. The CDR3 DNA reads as TGTGCCAGCACCTCGGGGGGTTCCTACAATGAGCAGTTCTTC. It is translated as CASTSGGSYNEQFF.